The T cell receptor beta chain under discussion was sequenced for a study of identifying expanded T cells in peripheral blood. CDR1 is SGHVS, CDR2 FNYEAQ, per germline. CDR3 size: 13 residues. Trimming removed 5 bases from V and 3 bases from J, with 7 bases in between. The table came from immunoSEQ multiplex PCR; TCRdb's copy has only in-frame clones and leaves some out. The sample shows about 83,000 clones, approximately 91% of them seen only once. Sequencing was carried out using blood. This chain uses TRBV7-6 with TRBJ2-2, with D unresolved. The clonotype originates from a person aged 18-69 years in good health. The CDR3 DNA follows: TGTGCCAGCAGCCGGGTTGACACCGGGGAGCTGTTTTTT. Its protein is CASSRVDTGELFF.